One and the same sample provided the 28 T cell receptor beta chains below, sequenced in a study of shared clonotypes between healthy human individuals. The table came from immunoSEQ multiplex PCR; TCRdb's copy has only in-frame clones and leaves some out. The repertoire includes a few hundred thousand clones, 95% to 96% of them detected once, and 0.095% to 0.12% sits in the top ten. Positively selected for CCR7, the CD45RO-negative cells used as naive CD8 cells excluded terminally differentiated effector memory CD45RA+ cells. The specimen sequenced was naive CD8+ T cells sorted from blood. All receptors come from a woman aged 25 to 45 in good health.

The genes are TRBV27 and TRBJ2-2, with 9 bases identical to TRBD2. Unmatched junction bases numbered 9, after V lost 5 bases and J lost 2 bases. The CDR3 spans 17 residues. From germline, CDR1 is MNHEY and CDR2 SMNVEV (reference sequence). In DNA, the CDR3 is TGTGCCAGCAGTCCACAAAGACTAGCGGCTAACACCGGGGAGCTGTTTTTT. This codes for CASSPQRLAANTGELFF.

The chain uses TRBV28 and TRBJ2-4; the D is unclear. Looked up from germline, CDR1 is MDHEN and CDR2 is SYDVKM. V was cut by 4 bases and J by 6 bases, with 10 bases left in between. CDR3 length: 13 amino acids. CDR3 nucleotide sequence: TGTGCCAGCAGTTCCCCCCGCGGAAACATTCAGTACTTC. It specifies CASSSPRGNIQYF.

The chain combines TRBV28 with TRBJ2-4; D gene uncertain. The CDR3 length is 14 residues. The germline CDR1 and CDR2 sequences are MDHEN and SYDVKM. V gave up 5 bases and J gave up 1 base, with 9 bases separating them. In nucleotides, the CDR3 is TGTGCCAGCAGTCCAAGGACCGCCAAAAACATTCAGTACTTC. It codes for CASSPRTAKNIQYF.

The chain uses TRBV19 and TRBJ2-3; TRBD2 agrees at 13 bases. CDR3 length equals 18 residues. From germline, CDR1 is LNHDA and CDR2 SQIVND (reference sequence). V shed 6 bases and J 4 bases; nucleotides not matched to a gene: 13. DNA for the CDR3: TGTGCCAGTAGCGTGGGACTAGCGGGACGTGAGGTTCCAGATACGCAGTATTTT. It encodes CASSVGLAGREVPDTQYF. Full variable domain (outside the CDR3, taken from reference TRBV19 and TRBJ2-3): DGGITQSPKYLFRKEGQNVTLSCEQNLNHDAMYWYRQDPGQGLRLIYYSQIVNDFQKGDIAEGYSVSREKKESFPLTVTSAQKNPTAFYLCASSVGLAGREVPDTQYFGPGTRLTVL.

The chain employs TRBV23-1 and TRBJ2-5; no clear D gene. TRBV23-1 belongs to the ORF category, with a function that is uncertain. Trimming stripped 5 bases from V and 2 bases from J, with 9 bases between. The CDR3 is made up of 13 amino acids. This chain's CDR3 is CASSGRRQETQYF. The CDR3 nucleotides read TGCGCCAGCAGTGGCAGGCGTCAAGAGACCCAGTACTTC.

This sequence joins TRBV13 and TRBJ2-7; D uncertain. Trimming took 3 bases from V and 0 from J, leaving 9 bases between them. CDR1 PRHDT and CDR2 FYEKMQ come from the germline V gene (reference sequence). There are 14 residues in the CDR3. CDR3 nucleotide sequence: TGTGCCAGCAGCTTGCTTGGCAGCTCCTACGAGCAGTACTTC. This sequence encodes CASSLLGSSYEQYF.

This clone appeared a single time. The genes are TRBV28 and TRBJ2-4; D may be TRBD1 or TRBD2 (5 bases each). From germline, CDR1 is MDHEN and CDR2 SYDVKM. Trimming cost V 5 bases and J 0 bases, with 14 bases left between them. CDR3 size: 16 residues. The CDR3 DNA reads TGTGCCAGCAGTGGGACCCTAGACCTAGCCAAAAACATTCAGTACTTC. It specifies CASSGTLDLAKNIQYF.

The gene calls are TRBV6-5 and TRBJ2-7, with 7 bases lining up with TRBD2. The ends lost 3 bases at V and 7 bases at J; junction bases unmatched: 6. CDR3 size: 13 residues. Looked up from germline, CDR1 is MNHEY and CDR2 is SVGAGI. The CDR3 loop reads CASSYGFGGEQYF. The CDR3 nucleotides are TGTGCCAGCAGTTATGGGTTCGGGGGGGAGCAGTACTTC.

V and J are TRBV10-3 and TRBJ2-7, with 10 bases lining up with TRBD2. V was clipped by 3 bases and J by 3 bases; unmatched bases: 20. Germline V gives CDR1 ENHRY, CDR2 SYGVKD. The CDR3 has 20 residues. CDR3: CAISDGGQREGLASFYEQYF. The CDR3 DNA reads TGTGCCATCAGTGATGGGGGTCAGCGGGAGGGTTTAGCGTCTTTCTACGAGCAGTACTTC.

The chain joins TRBV7-2 to TRBJ2-6; possibly TRBD2 for D (6 bases). From germline, CDR1 is SGHTA and CDR2 FQGNSA. This CDR3 has 19 amino acids. V was pared by 1 base and J by 2 bases, with 18 bases between. The CDR3, as DNA: TGTGCCAGCAGCTTAGGGGTTGCGCGGGAATCGACTGGGGCCAACGTCCTGACTTTC. It codes for CASSLGVARESTGANVLTF.

This clone occurred once. This chain links TRBV7-8 with TRBJ2-1; D gene uncertain. Trimming removed 5 bases at V and 5 bases at J, with 7 bases between. CDR1 is SGHVS, CDR2 FQNEAQ, per germline. This CDR3 has 12 residues. CDR3: CASSILDNEQFF. In DNA, the CDR3 is TGTGCCAGCAGCATCCTTGACAATGAGCAGTTCTTC. Filled out from reference TRBV7-8 and TRBJ2-1, the complete variable domain reads GAGVSQSPRYKVAKRGQDVALRCDPISGHVSLFWYQQALGQGPEFLTYFQNEAQLDKSGLPSDRFFAERPEGSVSTLKIQRTQQEDSAVYLCASSILDNEQFFGPGTRLTVL.

The rearrangement joins TRBV7-9 to TRBJ2-4, with 9 bases aligning to TRBD2. CDR3 size: 16 residues. The V gene's germline CDR1 is SEHNR and CDR2 FQNEAQ (reference sequence). Trimming removed 1 base from V and 3 bases from J; junction bases left unmatched: 4. The CDR3 loop is CASSLGLAGVKNIQYF. The DNA of the CDR3 is TGTGCCAGCAGCTTAGGGTTAGCGGGGGTCAAAAACATTCAGTACTTC. Supplemented by reference TRBV7-9 and TRBJ2-4, the full variable domain reads DTGVSQNPRHKITKRGQNVTFRCDPISEHNRLYWYRQTLGQGPEFLTYFQNEAQLEKSRLLSDRFSAERPKGSFSTLEIQRTEQGDSAMYLCASSLGLAGVKNIQYFGAGTRLSVL.

The J gene is TRBJ2-7, the V gene TRBV10-2; 9 bases fit TRBD1. The J segment lost 7 bases and the V segment lost 8 bases, leaving 9 bases of the junction unmatched. The CDR3 consists of 13 residues. The germline V gene has CDR1 WSHSY and CDR2 SAAADI. CDR3 residues: CASWGQGLGEQYF. CDR3 in DNA: TGCGCCAGCTGGGGACAGGGCCTGGGTGAGCAGTACTTC.

CDR3 nucleotide sequence: TGTGCCAGCAGTTTGTTAGCGGGAAAGCCAGATACGCAGTATTTT. It encodes CASSLLAGKPDTQYF. The V gene is TRBV28, the J gene TRBJ2-3; TRBD2 matches 8 bases. The germline V gene encodes CDR1 MDHEN and CDR2 SYDVKM. With 3 bases clipped from V and 4 bases from J, the junction kept 6 bases outside the gene matches. The CDR3 contains 15 residues.

V usage is TRBV27 and J usage is TRBJ2-3; 8 nucleotides agree with TRBD1. From germline, CDR1 is MNHEY and CDR2 SMNVEV (reference sequence). The CDR3 runs to 16 residues. Trimming removed 1 base from V and 4 bases from J; junction bases left unmatched: 7. The CDR3, as DNA: TGTGCCAGCAGTTTATATCAGGGGGCCGCCGCAGATACGCAGTATTTT. This encodes CASSLYQGAAADTQYF.

This clone was counted only a few times. The chain has TRBV29-1 and TRBJ2-2; D is possibly TRBD1 (6 bases). V shed 7 bases and J shed 1 base, with 7 bases lying between them. The germline V gene has CDR1 SQVTM and CDR2 ANQGSEA. This CDR3 is built from 12 residues. The CDR3 DNA follows: TGCAGCGCACAGGGGAACACCGGGGAGCTGTTTTTT. This codes for CSAQGNTGELFF.

Worth noting for this clone: This specimen includes other DNA sequences encoding the same CDR3. J is TRBJ2-5 and V is TRBV27; 11 nucleotides match TRBD2. V dropped 4 bases and J dropped 1; count of bases not matched to a gene: 2. The CDR3 has 15 amino acids. Germline V gene sequence: CDR1 MNHEY, CDR2 SMNVEV (reference sequence). CDR3 nucleotides: TGTGCCAGCAGTTCCGGGACTAGCGGCCAAGAGACCCAGTACTTC. Translated, it gives CASSSGTSGQETQYF.

The chain links TRBV7-2 to TRBJ2-2; D is ambiguous. CDR3 length: 17 amino acids. Per germline, CDR1 SGHTA and CDR2 FQGNSA. The germline V and J ends were trimmed by 1 base and 3 bases, with 15 bases remaining between them. In nucleotides, the CDR3 is TGTGCCAGCAGCTTAGTCCCCGGCCTAGGCTACACCGGGGAGCTGTTTTTT. Protein sequence: CASSLVPGLGYTGELFF. The full variable domain, rest sourced from reference TRBV7-2 and TRBJ2-2, is GAGVSQSPSNKVTEKGKDVELRCDPISGHTALYWYRQSLGQGLEFLIYFQGNSAPDKSGLPSDRFSAERTGGSVSTLTIQRTQQEDSAVYLCASSLVPGLGYTGELFFGEGSRLTVL.

The rearrangement uses TRBV27 and TRBJ2-7; D ambiguous. V was pared by 7 bases and J by 0 bases, with 10 bases between. CDR3 length: 13 residues. CDR1 is MNHEY and CDR2 is SMNVEV in the germline V gene (reference sequence). As DNA, the CDR3 is TGTGCCAGCATGTCAGAGAGCTCCTACGAGCAGTACTTC. This codes for CASMSESSYEQYF.

V usage is TRBV7-6 and J usage is TRBJ2-2, with D perhaps TRBD2 (5 bases). Germline V gene lookup returns CDR1 SGHVS and CDR2 FNYEAQ. The CDR3 totals 15 residues. The V gene lost 1 base and the J gene lost 0 bases, with 6 bases spanning the gap. The CDR3 loop is CASSLGRSNTGELFF. The CDR3 region has the DNA TGTGCCAGCAGCTTAGGGAGGTCGAACACCGGGGAGCTGTTTTTT. Using reference TRBV7-6 and TRBJ2-2 for the parts outside the CDR3, the full variable domain is GAGVSQSPRYKVTKRGQDVALRCDPISGHVSLYWYRQALGQGPEFLTYFNYEAQQDKSGLPNDRFSAERPEGSISTLTIQRTEQRDSAMYRCASSLGRSNTGELFFGEGSRLTVL.

The chain employs TRBV11-2 and TRBJ2-1, with TRBD2 identical over 10 bases. Trimming removed 4 bases from V and 7 bases from J; junction bases left unmatched: 7. The germline gives CDR1 SGHAT, CDR2 FQNNGV. The CDR3 covers 15 residues. The CDR3 bases are TGTGCCAGCAGCTGGGGAGCGGGAGGGAGGAATGAGCAGTTCTTC. It specifies CASSWGAGGRNEQFF.

This rearrangement joins TRBV27 to TRBJ2-6; D call uncertain. The CDR3 is 14 amino acids. From germline, CDR1 is MNHEY and CDR2 SMNVEV (reference sequence). Trimming left V 5 bases short and J 2 bases short, with 7 bases between. This CDR3 is CASSPYAGANVLTF. The CDR3 DNA follows: TGTGCCAGCAGTCCGTACGCTGGGGCCAACGTCCTGACTTTC.

The chain is built from TRBV28 and TRBJ1-4; a possible D gene is TRBD1 (5 bases). The CDR3 sequence is 15 residues long. Trimming took off 1 base at V and 6 bases at J, with 12 bases between the two ends. Germline V gene lookup returns CDR1 MDHEN and CDR2 SYDVKM. The CDR3 nucleotides are TGTGCCAGCAGTTTATTCCGGGGGTCGGATGAAAAACTGTTTTTT. Protein: CASSLFRGSDEKLFF.

The V and J genes are TRBV6-5 and TRBJ2-6; D may be TRBD1 or TRBD2 (5 bases each). The CDR3 spans 15 residues. V gave up 4 bases and J gave up 4 bases, with 11 bases separating them. Germline loops: CDR1 MNHEY, CDR2 SVGAGI. In nucleotides, the CDR3 is TGTGCCAGCAGTTTCGAGGGGTACGGGGCCAACGTCCTGACTTTC. Translating gives CASSFEGYGANVLTF.

The V and J genes are TRBV7-9 and TRBJ1-1, with 7 bases lining up with TRBD1. The V and J ends lost 5 bases and 1 base, in that order; junction bases with no gene match: 10. Per germline, CDR1 SEHNR and CDR2 FQNEAQ (reference sequence). The CDR3 consists of 16 residues. Here the CDR3 reads CASSLGRQGPNTEAFF. As DNA, the CDR3 is TGTGCCAGCAGCCTCGGTCGACAGGGCCCGAACACTGAAGCTTTCTTT.

CDR3: CASSSTGPLGETQYF. CDR3 bases: TGTGCCAGCAGCAGTACCGGGCCCCTCGGAGAGACCCAGTACTTC. V and J are TRBV11-2 and TRBJ2-5; D gene unclear. The CDR3 is 15 residues long. Germline lookup yields CDR1 SGHAT and CDR2 FQNNGV. V was trimmed by 5 bases and J by 4 bases, leaving 17 bases between them.

The rearrangement joins TRBV29-1 to TRBJ2-3; a weak D match, TRBD1 (6 bases). In germline, CDR1 is SQVTM, CDR2 ANQGSEA. This CDR3 has 17 amino acids. V dropped 2 bases and J dropped 3 bases, with 21 bases sitting between them. The CDR3 DNA is TGCAGCGTTGAAACAGTGTCGAGGGAAGGGGGTACAGATACGCAGTATTTT. Protein product: CSVETVSREGGTDTQYF.

The chain carries TRBV5-8 and TRBJ1-2; D gene uncertain. CDR3 size: 13 residues. CDR1 and CDR2 from the germline V gene are SGHTS and YDEGEE. V was clipped by 2 bases and J by 2 bases, with 7 bases between them. The CDR3 loop reads CASSFPGNYGYTF. The CDR3 bases are TGTGCCAGCAGCTTCCCCGGGAACTATGGCTACACCTTC. Based on the CDR3 plus reference TRBV5-8 and TRBJ1-2, the full variable domain is EAGVTQSPTHLIKTRGQQATLRCSPISGHTSVYWYQQALGLGLQFLLWYDEGEERNRGNFPPRFSGRQFPNYSSELNVNALELEDSALYLCASSFPGNYGYTFGSGTRLTVV.